These T cell receptor beta chains were read from a single sample in a study of blood T cell repertoires in COVID-19. Assay: immunoSEQ multiplex PCR; the TCRdb copy retains only in-frame clones and omits some. The sample carries tens of thousands of clones, under 95% recorded once. What was sequenced was peripheral blood. Receptors originate from a middle-aged man with acute or convalescent COVID-19. The CDR3 runs from the conserved cysteine through the conserved F or W. The D gene is left open where the match is weak. Clone size is stated in some rows and not others, as once, few, many or a class when expanded.

clone size,D gene,V gene,J gene,CDR3 DNA,CDR3 protein
NA,NA,TRBV19,TRBJ2-7,TGTGCCAGTACAGCCCACCTGGGACAACCCTCCTACGAGCAGTACTTC,CASTAHLGQPSYEQYF
NA,NA,TRBV3-1/TRBV3-2,TRBJ1-1,TGTGCCAGCAGCCAAGCGCAGGGGAACACTGAAGCTTTCTTT,CASSQAQGNTEAFF
once,NA,TRBV9,TRBJ2-2,TGTGCCAGCATGCGGGGCGAAACACCGAACACCGGGGAGCTGTTTTTT,CASMRGETPNTGELFF
medium-sized,NA,TRBV10-2,TRBJ2-3,TGCGCCAGCAGTGAGTCGCCAACTAGCACAGATACGCAGTATTTT,CASSESPTSTDTQYF
NA,NA,TRBV21-1,TRBJ1-1,TGTGCCAGCAGCAAAGGGACAGGGGTGGATGGCACTGAAGCTTTCTTT,CASSKGTGVDGTEAFF
NA,NA,TRBV21-1,TRBJ1-6,TGTGCCAGCAGCAAAGCGTTGGGGGCCACTAATAATTCACCCCTCCACTTT,CASSKALGATNNSPLHF
NA,NA,TRBV5-1,TRBJ2-6,TGCGCCAGCAGCCAGGGAAAGACTGGGGCCAACGTCCTGACTTTC,CASSQGKTGANVLTF
NA,TRBD2,TRBV5-1,TRBJ2-3,TGCGCCAGCAGCTTGGTCCTAGCGGGGGGGACAGATACGCAGTATTTT,CASSLVLAGGTDTQYF
NA,NA,TRBV6-5,TRBJ1-2,TGTGCCAGCAGTTACTCTTGGCAGGGTAATAGAGGCTACACCTTC,CASSYSWQGNRGYTF
NA,TRBD1,TRBV2,TRBJ2-3,TGTGCCAGCAGTGATAGACAGGGGGGAAGCACAGATACGCAGTATTTT,CASSDRQGGSTDTQYF
NA,NA,TRBV30,TRBJ1-3,TGTGCCTGGAGTGGGACAGTCGGAAACACCATATATTTT,CAWSGTVGNTIYF
NA,TRBD2,TRBV19,TRBJ2-7,TGTGCCAGTAGTACGGGGGGCTACGAGCAGTACTTC,CASSTGGYEQYF
NA,TRBD1,TRBV24-1,TRBJ2-7,TGTGCCACCAGTGATTTTCGTCAGGGGGCATACGAGCAGTACTTC,CATSDFRQGAYEQYF
NA,TRBD1,TRBV29-1,TRBJ2-1,TGCAGCGGAGGGACAGTCGGACCCTACAATGAGCAGTTCTTC,CSGGTVGPYNEQFF
NA,NA,TRBV5-6,TRBJ1-4,TGTGCCAGCAGCGAGTTTTCGGGTTTTGAAAAACTGTTTTTT,CASSEFSGFEKLFF
once,TRBD2,TRBV19,TRBJ2-1,TGTGCCAGTAGTATAGAGTGGACTAGCGGGGGGGCGCGCAATGAGCAGTTCTTC,CASSIEWTSGGARNEQFF
NA,NA,TRBV25-1,TRBJ1-4,TGTGCCAGCAGTGAATCTGGGGCAGCTAATGAAAAACTGTTTTTT,CASSESGAANEKLFF
NA,NA,TRBV2,TRBJ2-1,TGTGCCAGCAGTTGGCAGGAATACAATGAGCAGTTCTTC,CASSWQEYNEQFF
NA,TRBD2,TRBV3-1/TRBV3-2,TRBJ2-3,TGTGCCAGCAGCCGGTCTGGGCGGGGGGGCACAGATACGCAGTATTTT,CASSRSGRGGTDTQYF
NA,NA,TRBV24-1,TRBJ2-2,TGTGCCGCAACATCGACCCGAGGGAACACCGGGGAGCTGTTTTTT,CAATSTRGNTGELFF
once,NA,TRBV7-3,TRBJ1-2,TGTGCCAGCAGCTTAAATTCTACCCTAGTGGATTGGTATGGCTACACCTTC,CASSLNSTLVDWYGYTF
few,NA,TRBV30,TRBJ1-5,TGTGCCTGGAGTTACACCATTAGCAATCAGCCCCAGCATTTT,CAWSYTISNQPQHF
once,NA,TRBV13,TRBJ2-7,TGTGCCAGCAGCTTAGTTGGCGGCGCCGGCTACGAGCAGTACTTC,CASSLVGGAGYEQYF
NA,TRBD1,TRBV5-1,TRBJ1-4,TGCGCCAGCAGCAAAGGTGACAGGGGGCGCGGAGAAAAACTGTTTTTT,CASSKGDRGRGEKLFF
NA,TRBD1,TRBV15,TRBJ1-6,TGTGCCACCAGCGCGTATCACTATTCGAGGACAGGGTCTTATTCACCCCTCCACTTT,CATSAYHYSRTGSYSPLHF
NA,TRBD2,TRBV11-2,TRBJ2-3,TGTGCCAGCAGCTTAGGGGGTAGCGGGGGGTTGGGCACAGATACGCAGTATTTT,CASSLGGSGGLGTDTQYF
NA,TRBD2,TRBV5-1,TRBJ2-2,TGCGCCTGCCAGACTAGCGTGGCGAACACCGGGGAGCTGTTTTTT,CACQTSVANTGELFF
NA,TRBD2,TRBV5-4,TRBJ2-4,TGTGCCAGCAGCTTGGCTGGCGGGGGGGCCAAAAACATTCAGTACTTC,CASSLAGGGAKNIQYF
NA,NA,TRBV6-5,TRBJ2-5,TGTGCCAGCAGCGACAGCCGGACCCAGTACTTC,CASSDSRTQYF
NA,NA,TRBV2,TRBJ1-1,TGTGCCAGCACCCAGACACAGAACACTGAAGCTTTCTTT,CASTQTQNTEAFF
NA,TRBD1,TRBV28,TRBJ1-2,TGTGCCAGCAGTAAGACAGGGGGACGCTATGGCTACACCTTC,CASSKTGGRYGYTF
NA,NA,TRBV2,TRBJ2-6,TGTGCCAGCAGTGAAGCGCCGCCCTATTCCAAAGCCTCTGGGGCCAACGTCCTGACTTTC,CASSEAPPYSKASGANVLTF
NA,NA,TRBV4-1,TRBJ2-3,TGCGCCAGCAGCCAAGGGGGAGCTGGGTCAGATACGCAGTATTTT,CASSQGGAGSDTQYF
NA,TRBD1,TRBV27,TRBJ1-4,TGTGCCAGCAGCCTCCGGGACAGGGGGCGATCTAATGAAAAACTGTTTTTT,CASSLRDRGRSNEKLFF
NA,TRBD1,TRBV24-1,TRBJ2-3,TGTGCCACCAGTGACTCGGGACAGGGGATCACAGATACGCAGTATTTT,CATSDSGQGITDTQYF
NA,NA,TRBV19,TRBJ2-2,TGTGCCAGTACCCCCCGGAGCAGGGATCGGGCCGGGGAGCTGTTTTTT,CASTPRSRDRAGELFF
NA,TRBD1,TRBV5-1,TRBJ1-2,TGCGCCAGCAGCTTGGTCCGGGACAGGTTTGTCTATGGCTACACCTTC,CASSLVRDRFVYGYTF
NA,TRBD1,TRBV28,TRBJ1-1,TGTGCCAGCAGCACGGGACAGTCGGCCGCTGAAGCTTTCTTT,CASSTGQSAAEAFF
NA,NA,TRBV5-6,TRBJ1-6,TGTGCCAGCAGCTTGTTTTCCGGGAGCTCCTATAATTCACCCCTCCACTTT,CASSLFSGSSYNSPLHF
NA,NA,TRBV3-1/TRBV3-2,TRBJ2-7,TGTGCCAGCAGCCAGGGCCCAAGATCCTACGAGCAGTACTTC,CASSQGPRSYEQYF
once,TRBD2,TRBV4-1,TRBJ2-2,TGCGCCAGCAGCGCCCGGACTAGCGGGAACACCGGGGAGCTGTTTTTT,CASSARTSGNTGELFF
NA,NA,TRBV9,TRBJ1-2,TGTGCCAGCAGCGAGGGGCCGACCGTAAACTATGGCTACACCTTC,CASSEGPTVNYGYTF
NA,NA,TRBV5-8,TRBJ1-6,TGTGCCAGCAGCTTGGGCGGACTATCTTCACCCCTCCACTTT,CASSLGGLSSPLHF
NA,TRBD2,TRBV7-2,TRBJ2-1,TGTGCCAGCAGCTCTCGGACTAGCGGCTACAATGAGCAGTTCTTC,CASSSRTSGYNEQFF
NA,TRBD2,TRBV3-1/TRBV3-2,TRBJ2-7,TGTGCCAGCAGCCAAGTAAGCGGGGGGCGCCGCGAGCAGTACTTC,CASSQVSGGRREQYF
NA,TRBD1,TRBV28,TRBJ1-2,TGTGCCAGCAGTTCCACTTACGCCACGGGACAGAGCAACTATGGCTACACCTTC,CASSSTYATGQSNYGYTF
few,NA,TRBV21-1,TRBJ1-5,TGTGCCAGCAGCCCACGAAGGGAGGGTAAAGCCAATCAGCCCCAGCATTTT,CASSPRREGKANQPQHF
once,TRBD1,TRBV10-3,TRBJ1-1,TGTGCCATCAGAGGGACAGGGGGCCTCACTGAAGCTTTCTTT,CAIRGTGGLTEAFF
once,TRBD2,TRBV5-8,TRBJ2-3,TGTGCCAGCAGCAGAAATAGCGGGGGACCTAGCACAGATACGCAGTATTTT,CASSRNSGGPSTDTQYF
NA,TRBD1,TRBV4-1,TRBJ2-3,TGCGCCAGCAGCCAAGATGGACAGGGACCCACAGATACGCAGTATTTT,CASSQDGQGPTDTQYF
NA,NA,TRBV20-1,TRBJ2-7,TGCAGTGCTAGTGGGACTCCCTACGAGCAGTACTTC,CSASGTPYEQYF
NA,TRBD1,TRBV19,TRBJ1-1,TGTGCCAGTAGTATCAACCACTTGACAGGGGGTACTGAAGCTTTCTTT,CASSINHLTGGTEAFF
NA,TRBD1,TRBV10-3,TRBJ1-2,TGTGCCATCAGTGGGGGGACAGGGAATAACTATGGCTACACCTTC,CAISGGTGNNYGYTF